Described below is a single T cell receptor (beta chain) sequence and its context. CDR1 is MDHEN and CDR2 is SYDVKM in the germline V gene. This CDR3 is 16 amino acids long. With 6 bases removed from V and 8 bases from J, the gap between germline ends came to 22 bases. Ages ranged from about 18 to 89 years, with residence in 24 US areas. Researchers sorted participants into cohorts using their self-reported clinical history. Donors of Cohort 3 who recovered were those that had two negative PCRs, clearance, or symptom resolution. This entry comes from a study of blood T cell repertoires in COVID-19. The method was immunoSEQ multiplex PCR; TCRdb's version includes in-frame clones alone and lacks a portion of them. The sample carries fewer than 400,000 clones, approximately 88% recorded once.

This sequence originates from a man aged 25-45 years who had recovered from COVID-19. Sequences were obtained from PBMCs or T cells enriched from blood (not recorded which). The V gene is TRBV28, the J gene TRBJ1-4; D may be TRBD1 (6 bases). The CDR3 region has the DNA TGTGCCAGCAGCCCCGGTACAGGGCTAATCGGGGAAAAACTGTTTTTT. This codes for CASSPGTGLIGEKLFF.